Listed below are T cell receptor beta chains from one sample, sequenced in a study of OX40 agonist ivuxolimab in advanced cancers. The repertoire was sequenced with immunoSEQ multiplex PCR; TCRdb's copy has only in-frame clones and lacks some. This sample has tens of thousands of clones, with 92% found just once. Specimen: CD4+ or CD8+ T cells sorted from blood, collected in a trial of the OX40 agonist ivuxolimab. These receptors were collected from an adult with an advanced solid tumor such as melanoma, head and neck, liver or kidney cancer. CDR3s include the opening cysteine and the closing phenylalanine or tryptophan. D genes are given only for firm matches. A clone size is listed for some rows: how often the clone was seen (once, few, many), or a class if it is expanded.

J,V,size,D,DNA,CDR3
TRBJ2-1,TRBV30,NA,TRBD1,TGTGCCTGGGGACAGGGAACGGTCAATGAGCAGTTCTTC,CAWGQGTVNEQFF
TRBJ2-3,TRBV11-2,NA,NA,TGTGCCAGCAGGGAGACGGGTGGGGAGGATACGCAGTATTTT,CASRETGGEDTQYF
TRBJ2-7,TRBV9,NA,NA,TGTGCCAGCAGCACGGATTCGGGGTCCTACGAGCAGTACTTC,CASSTDSGSYEQYF
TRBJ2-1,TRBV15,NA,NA,TGTGCCACCAGCAGAGAGCCACCAACGAGGCATGAGCAGTTCTTC,CATSREPPTRHEQFF
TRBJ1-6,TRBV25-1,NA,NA,TGTGCCAGCAGTGAATTAGGGGTCACCCTCCACTTT,CASSELGVTLHF
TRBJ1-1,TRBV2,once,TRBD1,TGTGCCAGCAGAGTAGACAGGGGCCAGAACACTGAAGCTTTCTTT,CASRVDRGQNTEAFF
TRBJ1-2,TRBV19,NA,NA,TGTGCCAGTAGTAACGCGGGTTACTATGGCTACACCTTC,CASSNAGYYGYTF
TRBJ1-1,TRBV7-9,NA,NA,TGTGCCAGCAGCTTAGACAGGGAGGGGAACACTGAAGCTTTCTTT,CASSLDREGNTEAFF
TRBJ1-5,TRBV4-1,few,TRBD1,TGCGCCAGCAGCCAAGATGAGGGGGCATGGCCCCAGCATTTT,CASSQDEGAWPQHF
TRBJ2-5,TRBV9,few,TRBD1,TGTGCCAGCAGCGCCGGGACAGGGCGAGAGACCCAGTACTTC,CASSAGTGRETQYF
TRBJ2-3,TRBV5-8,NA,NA,TGTGCCAGCAGCTTACTCCGGGACAGCACAGATACGCAGTATTTT,CASSLLRDSTDTQYF
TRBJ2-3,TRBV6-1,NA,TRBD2,TGTGCCAGCAGTGAGGGTAGCGGGGGTTCAGATACGCAGTATTTT,CASSEGSGGSDTQYF
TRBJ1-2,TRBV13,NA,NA,TGTGCCAGCAGCTTAGGGGACAGCTTCTATGGCTACACCTTC,CASSLGDSFYGYTF
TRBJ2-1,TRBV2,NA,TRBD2,TGTGCCAGCAGGGGACTAGCGGGGGCCCAGAGCTCCTACAATGAGCAGTTCTTC,CASRGLAGAQSSYNEQFF
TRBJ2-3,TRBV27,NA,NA,TGTGCCAGCAGTCAACACCGAAAGACGGGGAGCACAGATACGCAGTATTTT,CASSQHRKTGSTDTQYF
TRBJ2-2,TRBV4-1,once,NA,TGCGCAAGCGGGTTCGGGGGGCTCGGCACCGGGGAGCTGTTTTTT,CASGFGGLGTGELFF
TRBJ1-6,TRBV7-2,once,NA,TGTGCCAGCAGCTTAGATTCTTTCTCACCCCTCCACTTT,CASSLDSFSPLHF
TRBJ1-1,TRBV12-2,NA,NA,TGTGCAAGTCGCTTAGAGGACCCTGACAAGTCTCAGGAGAACACTGAAGCTTTCTTT,CASRLEDPDKSQENTEAFF
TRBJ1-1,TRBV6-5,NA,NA,TGTGCCAGCAGTTACTCCCTAGGGAGCTATCAAGCTTTCTTT,CASSYSLGSYQAFF
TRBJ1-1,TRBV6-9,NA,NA,TGTGCCAGCAACGCAGACCGAAACACTGAAGCTTTCTTT,CASNADRNTEAFF
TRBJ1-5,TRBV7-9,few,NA,TGTGCCAGCAGCTTAGGGGGGAGATCTGAGCCCCAGCATTTT,CASSLGGRSEPQHF
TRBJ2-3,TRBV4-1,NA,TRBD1,TGCGCCAGCAGCCTACAGGGACAGAGAAGCACAGATACGCAGTATTTT,CASSLQGQRSTDTQYF
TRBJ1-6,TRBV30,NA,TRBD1,TGTGCCTGGAATCCGGGACAGGGGAATTCACCCCTCCACTTT,CAWNPGQGNSPLHF
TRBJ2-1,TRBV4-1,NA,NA,TGCGCCAGCAGCCAAGAACGAGGAGGGGCGAATGAGCAGTTCTTC,CASSQERGGANEQFF
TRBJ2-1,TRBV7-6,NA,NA,TGTGCCAGCAGCTTAGGTGAAGGGGTCCATGAGCAGTTCTTC,CASSLGEGVHEQFF
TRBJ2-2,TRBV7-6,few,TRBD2,TGTGCCAGCAGCTTAGGGATAGCGGGGGCCACTCCGGACACCGGGGAGCTGTTTTTT,CASSLGIAGATPDTGELFF
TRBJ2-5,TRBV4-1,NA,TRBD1,TGCGCCAGCAGCCCGAGGACAGGGGCAAAGACCCAGTACTTC,CASSPRTGAKTQYF
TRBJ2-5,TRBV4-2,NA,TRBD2,TGTGCCAGCAGCCAAGGTCGGAGCGGGGGGGAAGAGACCCAGTACTTC,CASSQGRSGGEETQYF
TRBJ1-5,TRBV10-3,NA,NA,TGTGCCATCAGTGAGTCAGGGGCTGGGGCCCAGCCCCAGCATTTT,CAISESGAGAQPQHF
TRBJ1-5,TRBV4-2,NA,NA,TGTGCCAGCAGCCAAGAAAGCAGGGGCGATCAGCCCCAGCATTTT,CASSQESRGDQPQHF
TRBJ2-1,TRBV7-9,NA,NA,TGTGCCAGCAGCTTGGGTCATGAGCAGTTCTTC,CASSLGHEQFF
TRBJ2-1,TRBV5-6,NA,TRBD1,TGTGCCAGCAGCCAGGGACAGGTCTACTACAATGAGCAGTTCTTC,CASSQGQVYYNEQFF
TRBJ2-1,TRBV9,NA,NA,TGTGCCAGCAGCGTAGATTTGTCAGGGAGCCTCAATGAGCAGTTCTTC,CASSVDLSGSLNEQFF
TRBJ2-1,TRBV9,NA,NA,TGTGCCAGCAGCGGTGAACTAGTAAATGAGCAGTTCTTC,CASSGELVNEQFF
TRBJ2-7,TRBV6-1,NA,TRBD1,TGTGCCAGCACATTGACAGGGGCGAGCTCCTACGAGCAGTACTTC,CASTLTGASSYEQYF
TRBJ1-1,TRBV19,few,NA,TGTGCCAGTAGTATTTCGGCCGGGATGGATGCTTTCTTT,CASSISAGMDAFF
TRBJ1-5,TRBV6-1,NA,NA,TGTGCCAGCAGTGATTCCGTTCAGATCAATCAGCCCCAGCATTTT,CASSDSVQINQPQHF